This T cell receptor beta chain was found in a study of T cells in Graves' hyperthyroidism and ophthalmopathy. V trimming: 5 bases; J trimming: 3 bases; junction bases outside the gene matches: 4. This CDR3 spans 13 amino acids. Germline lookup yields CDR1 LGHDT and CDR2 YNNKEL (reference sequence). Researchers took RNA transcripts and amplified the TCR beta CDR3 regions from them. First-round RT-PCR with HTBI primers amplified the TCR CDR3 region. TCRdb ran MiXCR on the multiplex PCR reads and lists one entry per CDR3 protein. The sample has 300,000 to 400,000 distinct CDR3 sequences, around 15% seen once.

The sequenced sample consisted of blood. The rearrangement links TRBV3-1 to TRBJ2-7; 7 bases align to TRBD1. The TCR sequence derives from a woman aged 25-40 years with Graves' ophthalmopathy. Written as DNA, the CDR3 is TGTGCCAGCAGCGTAGGGGACAGCTACGAGCAGTACTTC. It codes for CASSVGDSYEQYF.